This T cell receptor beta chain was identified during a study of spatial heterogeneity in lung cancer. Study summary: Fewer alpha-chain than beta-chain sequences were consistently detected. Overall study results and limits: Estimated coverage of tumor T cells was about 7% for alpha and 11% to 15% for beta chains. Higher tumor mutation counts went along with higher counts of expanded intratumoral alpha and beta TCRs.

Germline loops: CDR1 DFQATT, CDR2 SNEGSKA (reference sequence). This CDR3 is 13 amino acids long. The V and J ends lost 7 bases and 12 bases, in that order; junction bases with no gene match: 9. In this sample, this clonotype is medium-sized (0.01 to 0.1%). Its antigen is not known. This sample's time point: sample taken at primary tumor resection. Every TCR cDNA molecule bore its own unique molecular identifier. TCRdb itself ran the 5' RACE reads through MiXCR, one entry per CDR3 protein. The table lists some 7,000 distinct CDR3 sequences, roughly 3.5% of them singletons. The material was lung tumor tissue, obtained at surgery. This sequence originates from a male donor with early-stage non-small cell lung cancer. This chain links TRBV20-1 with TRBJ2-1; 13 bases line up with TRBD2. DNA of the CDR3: TGCAGTGTTGCGGGACTAGCGGGGACGGGGCAGTTCTTC. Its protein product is CSVAGLAGTGQFF.